The text below deals with one T cell receptor beta chain. PCR primers comprised 60 Vbeta and 13 Jbeta primers. Clones were sequenced by immunoSEQ multiplex PCR, and TCRdb holds only the in-frame ones, with some missing. The sample has about 200,000 clones, under 70% seen once. This sample is drawn from a study of cytomegalovirus exposure and HLA in healthy donors. The germline gives CDR1 SGHAT, CDR2 FQNNGV. The CDR3 runs to 15 residues. Losses at the gene ends were 2 bases for V and 3 bases for J; bases not matched to a gene: 7. The TCR originated in a man in his forties in good health and CMV-seropositive. Sequencing input: PBMCs. This chain uses TRBV11-2 with TRBJ2-7; 7 nucleotides match TRBD1. DNA for the CDR3: TGTGCCAGCAGCTTACAACAGGGGATTTTCTACGAGCAGTACTTC. Amino acid sequence: CASSLQQGIFYEQYF.